This T cell receptor beta chain was observed in a study of cytomegalovirus exposure and HLA in healthy donors (dated by TCRdb to between 2016 and 2019). Regarding the research as a whole: A later analysis indicated that the 90 to 150 validation repertoires were generated on the platform also employed for the 700 or so repertoires of the first cohort. The aim of the study was to test whether cataloging public T cell receptors could identify signatures of past pathogen exposure. Besides the first cohort of roughly 700 subjects, a separate validation cohort made up of 90 to 150 different subjects was used. High-throughput TCR immunosequencing, statistical association of individual TCRs with disease status, and machine learning were combined to predict cytomegalovirus infection status.

The CDR3, from cysteine to phenylalanine, totals 13 residues. The entry retains the CDR3 DNA only, 39 bases that are in frame from base 1. Between the V and J ends, shortened by 5 bases and 5 bases respectively, the junction contains 10 bases. Per the germline V gene (reference sequence), LNHNV is the CDR1 and YYDKDF is the CDR2. The donors belonged to the validation cohort of 90 to 150 subjects, which was separate from the 666-subject first cohort. On the study overall, not on this receptor specifically: All 120 or so repertoires were used to score co-occurrence in the validation cohort in a later analysis, because that analysis had no HLA typing for the cohort. In vitro tests confirmed that a few of the cytomegalovirus-associated TCR beta chains recognize cytomegalovirus antigens. According to the authors, the approach could potentially be generalized to other disease states and immunological phenotypes. The study listed 164 TCR beta chains as associated with cytomegalovirus. Most TCR sequences were seen in very few donors, while some public TCRs were found in many individuals. Subsequent analysis determined that TCRs grouped into clusters in the first cohort also showed a tendency toward co-occurrence across the 120 or so validation repertoires, and roughly 95% of cluster scores exceeded 0. The classifier was reported to diagnose cytomegalovirus status with high specificity and sensitivity in both the original cohort and the validation cohort.

Library method: the immunoSEQ multiplex PCR assay. Per the original workflow: A statistical classification framework was developed to diagnose cytomegalovirus status using the catalog of TCR beta chain sequences. This immuneACCESS table, as held by TCRdb, lists in-frame sequences with V and J called but not all clones. Of the missing ones, under half trace to an unresolved V gene in checked studies; the others have no known cause. V, J and clone size are taken as reported in that table, and D and trimming were inferred from the DNA itself. Here the sample has some 150,000 clones; 86% occur a single time. In total, the top ten clones hold about a fifth of the sample. A note on this clone: What this receptor recognizes is not known. The record has no base qualities; no much larger clone is one base away.

The TCR comes from a man aged 18 to 30 in good health and CMV-seropositive. The chain uses TRBV15 and TRBJ1-5, with the D gene uncertain. Sequencing was carried out using PBMCs. The CDR3 amino acid sequence is: CATSARGHQPQHF. The nucleotide sequence is TGTGCCACCAGCGCACGGGGTCATCAGCCCCAGCATTTT. Reference TRBV15 and TRBJ1-5 proteins supply the regions before and after the CDR3; the full variable domain is: DAMVIQNPRYQVTQFGKPVTLSCSQTLNHNVMYWYQQKSSQAPKLLFHYYDKDFNNEADTPDNFQSRRPNTSFCFLDIRSPGLGDTAMYLCATSARGHQPQHFGDGTRLSIL.